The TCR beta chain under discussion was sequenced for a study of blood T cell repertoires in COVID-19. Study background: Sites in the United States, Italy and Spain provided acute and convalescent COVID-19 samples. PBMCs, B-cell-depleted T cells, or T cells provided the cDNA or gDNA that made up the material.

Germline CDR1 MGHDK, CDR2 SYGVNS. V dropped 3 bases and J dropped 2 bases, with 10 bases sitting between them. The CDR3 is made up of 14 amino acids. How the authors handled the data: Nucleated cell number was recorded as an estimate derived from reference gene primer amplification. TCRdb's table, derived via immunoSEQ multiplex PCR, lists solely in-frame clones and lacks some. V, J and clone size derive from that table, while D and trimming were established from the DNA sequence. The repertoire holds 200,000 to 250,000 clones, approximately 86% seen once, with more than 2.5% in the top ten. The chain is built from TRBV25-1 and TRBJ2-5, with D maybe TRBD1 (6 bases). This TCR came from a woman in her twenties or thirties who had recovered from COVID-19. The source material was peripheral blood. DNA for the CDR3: TGTGCCAGCAGTGAGTCGACAGGACAAGAGACCCAGTACTTC. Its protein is CASSESTGQETQYF.